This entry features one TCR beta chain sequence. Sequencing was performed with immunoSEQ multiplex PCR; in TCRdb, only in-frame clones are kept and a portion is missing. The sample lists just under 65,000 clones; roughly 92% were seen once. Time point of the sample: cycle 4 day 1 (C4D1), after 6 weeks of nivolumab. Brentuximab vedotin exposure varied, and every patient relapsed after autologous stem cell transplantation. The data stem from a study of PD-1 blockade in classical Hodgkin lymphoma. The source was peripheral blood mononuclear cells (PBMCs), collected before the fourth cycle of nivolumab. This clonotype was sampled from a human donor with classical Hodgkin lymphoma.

CDR3 amino acids: CASSDPGSNQPQHF. The DNA of the CDR3 is TGTGCCAGTAGTGATCCGGGTAGCAATCAGCCCCAGCATTTT. The chain couples TRBV19 to TRBJ1-5; D is ambiguous. The V gene lost 5 bases and the J gene lost 0 bases, with 8 bases spanning the gap. The CDR3 spans 14 residues. CDR1 is LNHDA and CDR2 is SQIVND in the germline V gene (reference sequence).